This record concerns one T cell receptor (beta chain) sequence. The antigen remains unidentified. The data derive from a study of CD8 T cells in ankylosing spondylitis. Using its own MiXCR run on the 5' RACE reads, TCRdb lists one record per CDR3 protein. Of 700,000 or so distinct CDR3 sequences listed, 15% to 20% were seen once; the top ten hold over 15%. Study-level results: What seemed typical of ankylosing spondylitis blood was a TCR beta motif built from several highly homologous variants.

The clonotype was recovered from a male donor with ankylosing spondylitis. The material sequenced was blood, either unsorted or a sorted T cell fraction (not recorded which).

The CDR3 region has the DNA TGTGCCAGCAGCTTTGCGTTTCTCGGGGAGCTGTTTTTT. Protein: CASSFAFLGELFF. The chain joins TRBV7-2 to TRBJ2-2; D is undetermined. This CDR3 spans 13 amino acids. CDR1 is SGHTA, CDR2 FQGNSA, per germline. V lost 3 bases to trimming and J lost 7 bases, with 9 bases between them.